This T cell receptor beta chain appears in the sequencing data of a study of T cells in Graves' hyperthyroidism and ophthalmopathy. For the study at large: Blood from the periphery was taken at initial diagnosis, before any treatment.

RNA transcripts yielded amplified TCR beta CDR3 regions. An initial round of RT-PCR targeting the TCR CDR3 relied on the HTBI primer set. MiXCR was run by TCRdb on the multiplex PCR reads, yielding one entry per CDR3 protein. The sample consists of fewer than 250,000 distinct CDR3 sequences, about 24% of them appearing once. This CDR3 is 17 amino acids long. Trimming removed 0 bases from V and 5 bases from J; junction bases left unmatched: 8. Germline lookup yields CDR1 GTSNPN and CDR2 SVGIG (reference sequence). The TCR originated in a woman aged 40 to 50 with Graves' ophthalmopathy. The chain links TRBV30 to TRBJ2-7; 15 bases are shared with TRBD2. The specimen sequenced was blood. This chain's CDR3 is CAWSVPGTSGRSNEQYF. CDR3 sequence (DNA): TGTGCCTGGAGTGTACCCGGGACTAGCGGGAGGAGCAACGAGCAGTACTTC.